This TCR beta chain was identified in a study of persistence of HIV-infected CD4 T cells. Trimming removed 7 bases from V and 2 bases from J; junction bases left unmatched: 7. Per the germline V gene, CDR1 is SGHTA and CDR2 is FQGNSA. The CDR3 loop spans 16 amino acids. Note on this clone: Antigen unknown.

This was the immunoSEQ version 4 assay in survey mode. The method was immunoSEQ multiplex PCR; TCRdb's version includes in-frame clones alone and lacks a portion of them. The table has 25,000 to 30,000 clones, roughly 86% seen once. Cells were stimulated with CMV-infected fibroblast lysates at roughly 10 ug/mL. Memory cells lacking CD40L and CD69 with high CD45RO were sorted. This sample comprised CD4+ T cells sorted from PBMCs after approximately 19-hour stimulation, obtained from a patient who received antiretroviral therapy. The chain employs TRBV7-2 and TRBJ2-6, with 8 bases lining up with TRBD2. The receptor was isolated from an adult man with HIV who was CMV-seropositive. The CDR3 nucleotides are TGTGCCAGCAAACTAGCGGCCCTCCCTGGGGCCAACGTCCTGACTTTC. Its translation: CASKLAALPGANVLTF.